This passage covers 27 T cell receptor beta chains from one sample sequenced in a study of technical replicates of blood from a few donors. The assay was immunoSEQ multiplex PCR, and TCRdb's table has in-frame clones only and misses some. The sample lists about 76,000 clones, under 95% occurring once. The sequencing input was T cells isolated from PBMCs. These receptors were taken from a human donor in good health.

This chain links TRBV7-6 with TRBJ1-2, with D maybe TRBD1 (6 bases). CDR3 length: 12 residues. CDR1 and CDR2 (germline): SGHVS, FNYEAQ. V lost 5 bases and J lost 8, with 12 bases in between. The CDR3 spells CASSPSGEGYTF. In DNA form, the CDR3 reads TGTGCCAGCAGCCCATCAGGGGAGGGCTACACCTTC.

V and J are TRBV10-3 and TRBJ1-3; D remains ambiguous. CDR1 and CDR2 (germline): ENHRY, SYGVKD. There are 12 residues in the CDR3. V lost 9 bases and J lost 0, with 6 bases in between. The CDR3 is CAIEGSGNTIYF. As DNA, the CDR3 is TGTGCCATTGAGGGCTCTGGAAACACCATATATTTT.

The J gene is TRBJ1-2, the V gene TRBV21-1; the table calls TRBD1, which could not be checked here. TRBV21-1 is recorded as a pseudogene. This CDR3 is built from 15 residues. CDR3 protein: CASSESLQENYGYTF. CDR3 nucleotide sequence: TGTGCCAGCAGCGAAAGCCTACAGGAAAACTATGGCTACACCTTC.

This chain uses TRBV5-1 with TRBJ2-7; D not certain. Germline CDR1 SGHRS, CDR2 YFSETQ. The CDR3 is made up of 14 amino acids. The ends were cut back, 0 bases at V and 4 bases at J, with 11 bases in the middle. The CDR3 loop reads CASSLGVASYEQYF. The DNA for the CDR3 is TGCGCCAGCAGCTTGGGGGTAGCCAGTTACGAGCAGTACTTC.

The CDR3 region has the DNA TGCAGTGCTCCCAGTTGGACTGAAGCTTTCTTT. Protein sequence: CSAPSWTEAFF. The rearrangement joins TRBV20-1 to TRBJ1-1, with no clear D. Germline CDR1 reads DFQATT; CDR2 reads SNEGSKA (reference sequence). Trimming took off 5 bases at V and 5 bases at J, with 9 bases between the two ends. The CDR3 length is 11 residues.

The rearrangement joins TRBV9 to TRBJ2-1; 10 nucleotides agree with TRBD2. This CDR3 region has 16 residues. V lost 0 bases and J lost 6; bases outside the gene matches: 6. Germline-derived CDR1 and CDR2 are SGDLS and YYNGEE. The CDR3 loop reads CASSVASSGSFNEQFF. CDR3 sequence (DNA): TGTGCCAGCAGCGTAGCCTCTAGCGGGAGTTTCAATGAGCAGTTCTTC. The full variable domain, with the rest looked up from reference TRBV9 and TRBJ2-1, is DSGVTQTPKHLITATGQRVTLRCSPRSGDLSVYWYQQSLDQGLQFLIQYYNGEERAKGNILERFSAQQFPDLHSELNLSSLELGDSALYFCASSVASSGSFNEQFFGPGTRLTVL.

V usage is TRBV4-3 and J usage is TRBJ2-1; the match to TRBD2 covers 7 bases. V lost 0 bases and J lost 4; bases outside the gene matches: 9. CDR1 is LGHNA, CDR2 YSLEER, per germline. The CDR3 has 17 residues. CDR3 DNA sequence: TGCGCCAGCAGCCAAGATATTCCTCTAGCGGAGTACAATGAGCAGTTCTTC. Its protein product is CASSQDIPLAEYNEQFF.

This chain links TRBV2 with TRBJ2-1; D gene ambiguous. V lost 6 bases and J 10 bases, leaving 7 bases between the germline ends. The CDR3 sequence is 10 residues long. Germline V gene lookup returns CDR1 SNHLY and CDR2 FYNNEI. CDR3 DNA: TGTGCCAGCAGCGGGTTAGAGCAGTTCTTC. Translated: CASSGLEQFF.

V usage is TRBV7-3 and J usage is TRBJ2-2; 8 bases align to TRBD2. Germline V CDR1 and CDR2: SGHTA, FQGTGA. The CDR3 totals 15 residues. V shed 5 bases, J shed 2 bases, and the junction held 4 bases outside the gene matches. DNA for the CDR3: TGTGCCAGCAGCCCGACTAGCGTTAACACCGGGGAGCTGTTTTTT. The encoded protein is CASSPTSVNTGELFF.

The rearrangement links TRBV6-1 to TRBJ1-5; the D gene is possibly TRBD1 (5 bases). The CDR3 consists of 19 residues. Trimming removed 2 bases at V and 6 bases at J, with 26 bases between. Germline CDR1 MNHNS, CDR2 SASEGT. DNA of the CDR3: TGTGCCAGCAGTGAATTAACAGGTTTTCCCCAGGGATGGAGTCAGCCCCAGCATTTT. Its protein is CASSELTGFPQGWSQPQHF.

This sequence joins TRBV28 and TRBJ2-2; D is undetermined. The CDR3 sequence is 14 residues long. The V gene's germline CDR1 is MDHEN and CDR2 SYDVKM. The germline V and J ends were trimmed by 5 bases and 5 bases, with 12 bases remaining between them. CDR3 nucleotides: TGTGCCAGCAGTCGCTACAGTACTACCGGGGAGCTGTTTTTT. It specifies CASSRYSTTGELFF.

The chain recombines TRBV15 with TRBJ2-7, with D unresolved. V gave up 1 base and J gave up 0 bases, with 7 bases separating them. From germline, CDR1 is LNHNV and CDR2 YYDKDF (reference sequence). This CDR3 region has 14 residues. The CDR3 nucleotides read TGTGCCACCAGCAGAGGCCAGGCCTCCTACGAGCAGTACTTC. Protein product: CATSRGQASYEQYF. The whole variable domain, filled in from reference TRBV15 and TRBJ2-7, reads DAMVIQNPRYQVTQFGKPVTLSCSQTLNHNVMYWYQQKSSQAPKLLFHYYDKDFNNEADTPDNFQSRRPNTSFCFLDIRSPGLGDTAMYLCATSRGQASYEQYFGPGTRLTVT.

The V gene is TRBV7-9, the J gene TRBJ2-7; maybe TRBD2 (6 bases). The germline gives CDR1 SEHNR, CDR2 FQNEAQ (reference sequence). Trimming took off 7 bases at V and 5 bases at J, with 15 bases between the two ends. The CDR3 has 13 amino acids. The CDR3: CASNSDGGNEQYF. Here the CDR3 DNA reads TGTGCCAGCAACTCTGACGGAGGGAACGAGCAGTACTTC.

The chain is built from TRBV16 and TRBJ1-2; perhaps TRBD1 as D (5 bases). CDR1 and CDR2 (germline): KGHSY, FQNENV. The CDR3 has 12 amino acids. The germline V and J ends were trimmed by 2 bases and 8 bases, with 9 bases remaining between them. CDR3: CASSQRQQGYTF. The CDR3, as DNA: TGTGCCAGCAGCCAAAGACAGCAGGGCTACACCTTC. Together with reference TRBV16 and TRBJ1-2, the CDR3 gives the full variable domain: GEEVAQTPKHLVRGEGQKAKLYCAPIKGHSYVFWYQQVLKNEFKFLISFQNENVFDETGMPKERFSAKCLPNSPCSLEIQATKLEDSAVYFCASSQRQQGYTFGSGTRLTVV.

This chain joins TRBV5-4 and TRBJ2-7, with 7 bases that match TRBD2. CDR1 SGHNT and CDR2 YYREEE come from the germline V gene (reference sequence). The CDR3 runs 15 residues. The ends lost 3 bases at V and 0 bases at J; junction bases unmatched: 6. CDR3 protein: CASSWWGGSSYEQYF. The CDR3 DNA is TGTGCCAGCAGCTGGTGGGGCGGGAGCTCCTACGAGCAGTACTTC.

This sequence joins TRBV7-2 and TRBJ1-5, with TRBD1 matching 8 bases. CDR1 is SGHTA, CDR2 FQGNSA, per germline. The ends lost 6 bases at V and 5 bases at J; junction bases unmatched: 6. There are 14 residues in the CDR3. The CDR3 sequence is CASRRQGKYQPQHF. CDR3 in DNA: TGTGCCAGCAGGCGACAGGGGAAGTATCAGCCCCAGCATTTT.

V is TRBV28 and J is TRBJ2-2; D not certain. From germline, CDR1 is MDHEN and CDR2 SYDVKM. The CDR3 extends over 13 amino acids. The germline V and J ends were trimmed by 8 bases and 2 bases, with 9 bases remaining between them. CDR3 sequence reads: CASVVTNTGELFF. Here the CDR3 DNA reads TGTGCCAGCGTTGTGACTAACACCGGGGAGCTGTTTTTT. The full variable domain, in which reference TRBV28 and TRBJ2-2 provide the parts outside the CDR3, is DVKVTQSSRYLVKRTGEKVFLECVQDMDHENMFWYRQDPGLGLRLIYFSYDVKMKEKGDIPEGYSVSREKKERFSLILESASTNQTSMYLCASVVTNTGELFFGEGSRLTVL.

The gene calls are TRBV5-1 and TRBJ2-7, with 10 nucleotides matching TRBD2. Germline V gene lookup returns CDR1 SGHRS and CDR2 YFSETQ. The CDR3 is made up of 15 amino acids. V gave up 4 bases and J gave up 5 bases; unmatched junction bases: 9. The CDR3, as DNA: TGCGCCAGCAGCCTCCAACCTAGCGGGAGTGACGAGCAGTACTTC. This translates into CASSLQPSGSDEQYF.

The chain uses TRBV11-3 and TRBJ2-7; 10 bases are shared with TRBD1. V lost 4 bases, J lost 3 bases, and 9 bases stayed unmatched. The length of the CDR3 is 16 residues. The germline gives CDR1 SGHNT, CDR2 YENEEA. The CDR3 sequence: CASSSVGTGAGYEQYF. The CDR3 region has the DNA TGTGCCAGCAGCTCGGTTGGGACAGGGGCCGGCTACGAGCAGTACTTC. Variable domain in full (rest from reference TRBV11-3 and TRBJ2-7): EAGVVQSPRYKIIEKKQPVAFWCNPISGHNTLYWYLQNLGQGPELLIRYENEEAVDDSQLPKDRFSAERLKGVDSTLKIQPAELGDSAVYLCASSSVGTGAGYEQYFGPGTRLTVT.

This clone was observed a single time. This sequence joins TRBV4-3 and TRBJ1-4, with D perhaps matching TRBD1 (6 bases). The CDR3 covers 16 residues. Germline values: CDR1 LGHNA, CDR2 YSLEER. V was clipped by 4 bases and J by 3 bases, with 15 bases between them. CDR3: CASSRLTGPANEKLFF. The DNA of the CDR3 is TGCGCCAGCAGCCGTCTCACAGGGCCGGCTAATGAAAAACTGTTTTTT.

The chain couples TRBV7-8 to TRBJ1-5; D perhaps matches TRBD1 (5 bases). The CDR3 covers 14 residues. The V gene lost 1 base and the J gene lost 6 bases, with 10 bases spanning the gap. CDR1 SGHVS and CDR2 FQNEAQ come from the germline V gene. The DNA of the CDR3 is TGTGCCAGCAGCTTAGTGGGGGGAGGTCAGCCCCAGCATTTT. Protein sequence: CASSLVGGGQPQHF.

V is TRBV28 and J is TRBJ1-4; D is unclear. This CDR3 contains 12 residues. V dropped 4 bases and J dropped 7 bases, with 7 bases sitting between them. Germline lookup yields CDR1 MDHEN and CDR2 SYDVKM. The CDR3 DNA reads TGTGCCAGCAGTTCCTACAGTGAAAAACTGTTTTTT. It codes for CASSSYSEKLFF.

This rearrangement joins TRBV18 to TRBJ1-4; D is perhaps TRBD1 (6 bases). This CDR3 region has 14 residues. V lost 6 bases, J lost 6 bases, and 14 bases lay in between. The germline gives CDR1 KGHSH, CDR2 LQKENI. The CDR3 coding sequence is TGTGCCAGCTCCACAGGCGGACAGCATGAAAAACTGTTTTTT. It translates to CASSTGGQHEKLFF. Using reference TRBV18 and TRBJ1-4 for the parts outside the CDR3, the full variable domain is NAGVMQNPRHLVRRRGQEARLRCSPMKGHSHVYWYRQLPEEGLKFMVYLQKENIIDESGMPKERFSAEFPKEGPSILRIQQVVRGDSAAYFCASSTGGQHEKLFFGSGTQLSVL.

V and J are TRBV19 and TRBJ2-5; 14 bases agree with TRBD2. Losses at the gene ends were 9 bases for V and 2 bases for J; bases not matched to a gene: 11. Germline V CDR1 and CDR2: LNHDA, SQIVND (reference sequence). This CDR3 comprises 17 residues. DNA of the CDR3: TGTGCCAGCACTAAGGGACTAGCGGGAGCCCCACAAGAGACCCAGTACTTC. This codes for CASTKGLAGAPQETQYF.

V usage is TRBV6-6 and J usage is TRBJ2-2, with D unclear. The V and J ends lost 6 bases and 6 bases respectively, with 8 bases between them. The CDR3 totals 12 residues. Germline V gives CDR1 MNHNY, CDR2 SVGAGI (reference sequence). The CDR3 bases are TGTGCCAGCAGATACAACTCCGGGGAGCTGTTTTTT. This sequence encodes CASRYNSGELFF.

The CDR3 nucleotides are TGCGCCAGCAGCCAAGAAGCCCCATTTTACGAGCAGTACTTC. Translation gives CASSQEAPFYEQYF. The V call is TRBV4-3, the J call TRBJ2-7, with no clear D. The germline gives CDR1 LGHNA, CDR2 YSLEER. This CDR3 comprises 14 residues. V lost 0 bases and J lost 4, with 10 bases in between.

This chain joins TRBV6-6 and TRBJ1-1; D gene ambiguous. The V and J ends lost 0 bases and 3 bases respectively, with 11 bases between them. The CDR3 loop spans 15 amino acids. In germline, CDR1 is MNHNY, CDR2 SVGAGI (reference sequence). The CDR3 coding sequence is TGTGCCAGCAGTTACTCGAGCGCTTTCGACACTGAAGCTTTCTTT. It yields the protein CASSYSSAFDTEAFF.